The clone carrying this TCR beta chain has more than one count but fewer than ten. The antigen is unknown. The junction had 3 bases not matched to a gene; V was cut back by 5 bases and J by 2 bases. Germline CDR1 and CDR2: DFQATT and SNEGSKA (reference sequence). CDR3 length equals 14 residues. The record originates from a study of blood T cells in healthy people across ages. Study conclusions and caveats: Expanded clonotype shifts may have been confounded, as the donors had an unknown CMV status. Higher diversity, along with more naive CD4+ cells, distinguished long-lived donors from aged donors.

Combining a sample-barcoded 5' primer with a J-beta primer mix, a second PCR ran for about 7 to 11 cycles. MiXCR, applied by TCRdb to the 5' RACE reads, yields one record per CDR3 protein. The table lists hundreds of thousands of distinct CDR3 sequences, approximately 49% of them singletons. The sequence was collected from a woman aged 55-70 years in good health. Sequencing used blood. The chain uses TRBV20-1 and TRBJ2-6; TRBD1 agrees at 7 bases. The DNA of the CDR3 is TGCAGTGCTGTCGACAGGGCTGGGGCCAACGTCCTGACTTTC. Residues: CSAVDRAGANVLTF.